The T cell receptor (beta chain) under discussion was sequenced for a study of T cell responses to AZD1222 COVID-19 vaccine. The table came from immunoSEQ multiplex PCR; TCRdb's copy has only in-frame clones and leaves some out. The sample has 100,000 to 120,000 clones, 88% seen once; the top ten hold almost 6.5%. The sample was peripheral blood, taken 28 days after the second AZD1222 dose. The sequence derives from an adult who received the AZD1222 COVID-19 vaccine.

CDR3 loop: CASSLLENTEAFF. In DNA, the CDR3 is TGTGCCAGCAGTTTACTAGAGAACACTGAAGCTTTCTTT. The rearrangement joins TRBV12-3 or TRBV12-4 to TRBJ1-1; D remains ambiguous. V was trimmed by 2 bases and J by 1 base, leaving 5 bases between them. This CDR3 has 13 residues.